A selection of T cell receptor beta chains follows, all from one sample in a study of blood T cell repertoires in COVID-19. Generated by immunoSEQ multiplex PCR, the TCRdb table keeps only in-frame clones and is missing some. The data contain some 390,000 clones, 85% to 90% of them singletons. The sequenced material came from PBMCs or T cells enriched from blood (not recorded which). These receptors came from a man aged 25 to 45 who had recovered from COVID-19. Each CDR3 is given without its conserved first and last residue. Some rows mark clone size as missing; the rest say once, few, many or name a class of expanded clone.

v_gene	abundance	j_gene	CDR3aa
TRBV6-5	NA	TRBJ2-7	ASPLGLAVNYEQY
TRBV6-5	NA	TRBJ2-1	ASSPPGYSYNEQF
TRBV5-4	NA	TRBJ2-5	ASSGRDTHQETQY
TRBV6-5	NA	TRBJ2-7	ASRPGQGAEGEQY
TRBV7-2	once	TRBJ1-5	ASSLDLGGSNQPQH
TRBV28	NA	TRBJ2-2	ASSSTGTSPTGELF
TRBV10-1	NA	TRBJ1-5	ASRGQISNQPQH
TRBV6-2/TRBV6-3	NA	TRBJ1-5	ASSYVYQPQH
TRBV6-5	NA	TRBJ2-1	ASSYSAGLPSFGQF
TRBV4-2	NA	TRBJ1-1	ASSQGGQAKNTEAF
TRBV29-1	NA	TRBJ1-1	SVAAGENTEAF
TRBV11-2	NA	TRBJ2-5	ASSSNSGRQETQY
TRBV28	NA	TRBJ2-7	ASIKGVSYEQY
TRBV5-1	NA	TRBJ1-2	ASSYGDYGYT
TRBV12-5	NA	TRBJ1-4	ASGLTGVYEKLF
TRBV5-1	few	TRBJ2-7	ASSPGDYSYEQY
TRBV7-9	NA	TRBJ2-7	ASSYAGTDSYEQY
TRBV11-2	NA	TRBJ2-2	ASSLAGSVRTGELF
TRBV6-5	NA	TRBJ1-5	ASSYRLSDQPQH
TRBV10-3	NA	TRBJ2-5	AISRASGEETQY
TRBV9	NA	TRBJ2-5	ASSVADRVETQY
TRBV27	NA	TRBJ2-1	ASKAERGLSNEQF
TRBV10-3	NA	TRBJ2-7	AISESLPSGTSGYEQY
TRBV18	NA	TRBJ2-2	ASSSTQGSGELF
TRBV3-1/TRBV3-2	NA	TRBJ1-1	ASSGDRGSEAF
TRBV20-1	NA	TRBJ2-7	SASQLAPYEQY
TRBV7-9	NA	TRBJ1-2	ASSLGTGIYGYT
TRBV12-5	NA	TRBJ2-7	ASGLSAGGLVHEQY
TRBV19	NA	TRBJ2-1	ASSIELRGEQF
TRBV24-1	NA	TRBJ2-1	ATSDRDRGPYNEQF
TRBV3-1/TRBV3-2	NA	TRBJ2-7	ASSQHHGAPYEQY
TRBV2	NA	TRBJ2-3	ASSGTGRGTDTQY
TRBV4-1	NA	TRBJ2-5	ASSQVGSGETQY
TRBV4-1	NA	TRBJ2-3	ASSQGVEVRGSTDTQY
TRBV28	NA	TRBJ2-1	ASRGGRIAGADEQF
TRBV19	once	TRBJ1-2	ASTAVNGYT
TRBV6-5	NA	TRBJ2-1	ASKEGVGAYNEQF
TRBV6-1	NA	TRBJ1-2	ASSEALQGAGYGYT
TRBV7-3	NA	TRBJ2-2	ASSFGSNTGELF
TRBV5-1	NA	TRBJ2-3	ASSATGSTDTQY
TRBV29-1	NA	TRBJ2-1	SVRGALGRNEQF